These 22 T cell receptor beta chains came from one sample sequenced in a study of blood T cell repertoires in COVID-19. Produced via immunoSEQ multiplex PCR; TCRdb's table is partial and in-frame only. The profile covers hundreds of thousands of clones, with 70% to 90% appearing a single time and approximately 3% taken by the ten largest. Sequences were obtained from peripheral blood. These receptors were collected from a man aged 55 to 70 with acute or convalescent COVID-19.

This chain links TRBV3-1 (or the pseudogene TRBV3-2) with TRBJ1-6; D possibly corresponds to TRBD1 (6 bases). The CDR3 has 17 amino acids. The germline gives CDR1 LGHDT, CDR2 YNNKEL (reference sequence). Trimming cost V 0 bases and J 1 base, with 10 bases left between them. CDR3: CASSQDARGSYNSPLHF. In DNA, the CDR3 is TGTGCCAGCAGCCAAGATGCCAGGGGATCCTATAATTCACCCCTCCACTTT.

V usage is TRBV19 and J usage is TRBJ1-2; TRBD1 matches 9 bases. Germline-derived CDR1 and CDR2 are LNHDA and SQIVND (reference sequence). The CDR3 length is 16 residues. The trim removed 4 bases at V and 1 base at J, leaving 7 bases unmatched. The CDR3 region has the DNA TGTGCCAGTAGTACCTCCGGGACAGGGCTTAACTATGGCTACACCTTC. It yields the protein CASSTSGTGLNYGYTF.

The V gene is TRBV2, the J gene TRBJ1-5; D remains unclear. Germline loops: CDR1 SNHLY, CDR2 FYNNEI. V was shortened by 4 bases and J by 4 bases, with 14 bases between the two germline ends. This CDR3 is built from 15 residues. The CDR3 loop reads CASSALQAANQPQHF. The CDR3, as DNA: TGTGCCAGCAGTGCGCTGCAGGCCGCAAATCAGCCCCAGCATTTT.

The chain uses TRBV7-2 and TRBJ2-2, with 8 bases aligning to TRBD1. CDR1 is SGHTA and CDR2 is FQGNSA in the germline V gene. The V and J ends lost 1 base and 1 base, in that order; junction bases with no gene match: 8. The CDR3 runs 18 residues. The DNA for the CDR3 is TGTGCCAGCAGCTTAGGGCATGCGGGACAGGTGAACACCGGGGAGCTGTTTTTT. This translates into CASSLGHAGQVNTGELFF.

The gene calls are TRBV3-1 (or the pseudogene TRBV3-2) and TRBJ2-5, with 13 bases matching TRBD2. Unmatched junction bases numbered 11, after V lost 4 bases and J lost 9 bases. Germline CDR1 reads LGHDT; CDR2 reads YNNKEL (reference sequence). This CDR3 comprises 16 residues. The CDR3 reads CASSPRTSGGWGPQYF. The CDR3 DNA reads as TGTGCCAGCAGCCCCAGGACTAGCGGGGGTTGGGGGCCCCAGTACTTC.

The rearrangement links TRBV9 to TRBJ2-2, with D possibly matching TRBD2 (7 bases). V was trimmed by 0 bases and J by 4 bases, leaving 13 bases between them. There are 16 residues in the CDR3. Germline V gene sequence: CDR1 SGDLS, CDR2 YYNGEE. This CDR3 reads CASSVGPGGLTGELFF. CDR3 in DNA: TGTGCCAGCAGCGTAGGCCCGGGGGGCCTCACCGGGGAGCTGTTTTTT.

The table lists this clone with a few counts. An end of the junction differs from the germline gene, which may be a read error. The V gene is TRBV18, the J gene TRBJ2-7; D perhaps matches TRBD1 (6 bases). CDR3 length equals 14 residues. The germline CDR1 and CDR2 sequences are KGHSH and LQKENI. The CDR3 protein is CASSPLQGSHEQYF. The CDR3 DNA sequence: TGTGCCAGCTCACCCTTACAGGGCTCCCACGAGCAGTACTTC.

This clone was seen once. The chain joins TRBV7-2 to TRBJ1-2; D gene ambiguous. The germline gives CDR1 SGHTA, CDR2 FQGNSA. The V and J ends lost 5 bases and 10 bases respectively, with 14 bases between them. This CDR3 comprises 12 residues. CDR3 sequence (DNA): TGTGCCAGCAGCCTAGGACGGGGAGACTACACCTTC. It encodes CASSLGRGDYTF. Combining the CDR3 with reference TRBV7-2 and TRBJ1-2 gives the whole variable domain GAGVSQSPSNKVTEKGKDVELRCDPISGHTALYWYRQSLGQGLEFLIYFQGNSAPDKSGLPSDRFSAERTGGSVSTLTIQRTQQEDSAVYLCASSLGRGDYTFGSGTRLTVV.

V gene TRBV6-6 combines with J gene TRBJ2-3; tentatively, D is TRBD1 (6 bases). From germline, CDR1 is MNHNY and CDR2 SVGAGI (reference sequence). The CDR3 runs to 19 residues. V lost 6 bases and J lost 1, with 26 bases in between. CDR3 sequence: CASSFPLKDSSRGTDTQYF. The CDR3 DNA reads TGTGCCAGCAGCTTTCCCTTGAAGGACAGCTCTCGGGGCACAGATACGCAGTATTTT.

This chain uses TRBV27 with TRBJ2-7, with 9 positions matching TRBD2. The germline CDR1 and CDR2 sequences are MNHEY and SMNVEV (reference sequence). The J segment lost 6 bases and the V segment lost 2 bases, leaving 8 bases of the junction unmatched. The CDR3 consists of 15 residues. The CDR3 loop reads CASSLGRGGRGEQYF. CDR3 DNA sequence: TGTGCCAGCAGTTTAGGGCGGGGGGGCCGTGGCGAGCAGTACTTC.

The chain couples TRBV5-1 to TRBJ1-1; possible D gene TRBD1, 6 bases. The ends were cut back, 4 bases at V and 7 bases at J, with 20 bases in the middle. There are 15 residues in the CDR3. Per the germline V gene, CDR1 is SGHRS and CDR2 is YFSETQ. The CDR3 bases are TGCGCCAGCAGCCCACGGACAGTAAGCAAGTTTGAAGCTTTCTTT. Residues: CASSPRTVSKFEAFF. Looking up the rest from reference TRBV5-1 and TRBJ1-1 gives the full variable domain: KAGVTQTPRYLIKTRGQQVTLSCSPISGHRSVSWYQQTPGQGLQFLFEYFSETQRNKGNFPGRFSGRQFSNSRSEMNVSTLELGDSALYLCASSPRTVSKFEAFFGQGTRLTVV.

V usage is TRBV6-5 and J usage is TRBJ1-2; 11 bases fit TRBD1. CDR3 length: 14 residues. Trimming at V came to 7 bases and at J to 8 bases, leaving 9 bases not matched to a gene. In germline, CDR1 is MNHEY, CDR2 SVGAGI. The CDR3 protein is CASNPAGTGGGYTF. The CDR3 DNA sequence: TGTGCCAGCAATCCGGCCGGGACAGGGGGAGGCTACACCTTC.

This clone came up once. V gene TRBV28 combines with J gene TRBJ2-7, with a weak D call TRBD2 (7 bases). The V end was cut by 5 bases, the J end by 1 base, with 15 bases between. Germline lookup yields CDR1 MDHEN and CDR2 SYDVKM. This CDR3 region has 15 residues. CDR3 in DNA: TGTGCCAGCAGTGGGGGGGCGACAGCTTCCTACGAGCAGTACTTC. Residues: CASSGGATASYEQYF.

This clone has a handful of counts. The CDR3 is CASSIARTGGLTDQPQHF. For the CDR3, the DNA is TGTGCCAGTAGTATCGCGAGAACAGGGGGTCTCACGGATCAGCCCCAGCATTTT. The chain links TRBV19 to TRBJ1-5, with 8 bases fitting TRBD1. With 3 bases clipped from V and 5 bases from J, the junction kept 15 bases outside the gene matches. In germline, CDR1 is LNHDA, CDR2 SQIVND (reference sequence). CDR3 length: 18 amino acids.

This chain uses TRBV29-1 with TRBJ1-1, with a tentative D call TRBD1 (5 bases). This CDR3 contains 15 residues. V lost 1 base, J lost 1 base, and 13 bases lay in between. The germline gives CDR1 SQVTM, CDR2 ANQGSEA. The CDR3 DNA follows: TGCAGCGTTGAAGGGCCAGGACAACCGAACACTGAAGCTTTCTTT. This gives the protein CSVEGPGQPNTEAFF.

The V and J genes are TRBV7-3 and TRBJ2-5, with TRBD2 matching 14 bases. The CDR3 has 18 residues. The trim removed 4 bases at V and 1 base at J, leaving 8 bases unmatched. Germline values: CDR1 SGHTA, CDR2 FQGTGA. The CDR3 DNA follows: TGTGCCAGCAGCTCGTCGGGACTAGCGGGGGTCTCCCAAGAGACCCAGTACTTC. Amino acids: CASSSSGLAGVSQETQYF.

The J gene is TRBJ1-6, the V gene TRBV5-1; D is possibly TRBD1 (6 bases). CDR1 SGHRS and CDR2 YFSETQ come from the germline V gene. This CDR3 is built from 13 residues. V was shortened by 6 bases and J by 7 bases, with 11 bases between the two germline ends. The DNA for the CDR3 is TGCGCCAGCAACGAGGGGGGGAATTCACCCCTCCACTTT. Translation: CASNEGGNSPLHF.

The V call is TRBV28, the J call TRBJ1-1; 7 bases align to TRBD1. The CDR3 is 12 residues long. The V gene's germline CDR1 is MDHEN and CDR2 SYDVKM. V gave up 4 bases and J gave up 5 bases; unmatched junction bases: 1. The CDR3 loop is CASSSGGTEAFF. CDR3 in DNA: TGTGCCAGCAGTTCAGGGGGAACTGAAGCTTTCTTT.

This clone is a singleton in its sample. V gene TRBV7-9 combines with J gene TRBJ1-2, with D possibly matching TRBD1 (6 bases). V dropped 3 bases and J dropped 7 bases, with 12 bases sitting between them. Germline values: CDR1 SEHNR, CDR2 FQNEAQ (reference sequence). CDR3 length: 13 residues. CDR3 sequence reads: CASSFDRTGGYTF. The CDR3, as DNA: TGTGCCAGCAGCTTCGACAGGACGGGTGGCTACACCTTC.

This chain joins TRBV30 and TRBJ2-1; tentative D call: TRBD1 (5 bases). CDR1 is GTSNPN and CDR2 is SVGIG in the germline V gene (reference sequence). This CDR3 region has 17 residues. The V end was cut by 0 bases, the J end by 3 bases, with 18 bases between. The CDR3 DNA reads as TGTGCCTGGAGTGTACTACTCCCAGGGAACAGCTACAATGAGCAGTTCTTC. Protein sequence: CAWSVLLPGNSYNEQFF. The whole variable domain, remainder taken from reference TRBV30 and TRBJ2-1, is SQTIHQWPATLVQPVGSPLSLECTVEGTSNPNLYWYRQAAGRGLQLLFYSVGIGQISSEVPQNLSASRPQDRQFILSSKKLLLSDSGFYLCAWSVLLPGNSYNEQFFGPGTRLTVL.

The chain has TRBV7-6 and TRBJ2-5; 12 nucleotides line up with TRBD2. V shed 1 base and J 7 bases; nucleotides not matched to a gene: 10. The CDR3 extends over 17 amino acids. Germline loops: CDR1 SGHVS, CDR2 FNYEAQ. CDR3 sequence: CASSLVTSGGPSGTQYF. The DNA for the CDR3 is TGTGCCAGCAGCTTAGTAACTAGCGGGGGGCCGTCGGGGACCCAGTACTTC.

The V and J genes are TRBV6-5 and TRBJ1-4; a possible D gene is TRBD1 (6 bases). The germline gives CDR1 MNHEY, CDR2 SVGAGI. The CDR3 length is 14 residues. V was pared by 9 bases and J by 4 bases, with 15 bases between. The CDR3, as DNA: TGTGCCAGTCTTTCGGGACACTATAATGAAAAACTGTTTTTT. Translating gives CASLSGHYNEKLFF.